The present T cell receptor beta chain was sequenced within a study of radiotherapy plus CTLA-4 blockade in lung cancer. The CDR3 loop spans 15 amino acids. Germline V gene data show CDR1 as LNHDA and CDR2 as SQIVND (reference sequence). Deletions cut 0 bases from V and 0 bases from J, with 8 bases between. The data were produced by immunoSEQ multiplex PCR, yet TCRdb's version contains in-frame clones alone and is incomplete. This table holds some 52,000 clones, 79% found once. The chain couples TRBV19 to TRBJ1-1; weak D call: TRBD1 (5 bases). This TCR derives from a human donor with non-small cell lung cancer who had a partial response to radiotherapy plus ipilimumab. The sequencing used peripheral blood, collected from a patient treated with radiotherapy plus ipilimumab. The CDR3 DNA is TGTGCCAGTAGTATAGATGCAGGGATGAACACTGAAGCTTTCTTT. Translation gives CASSIDAGMNTEAFF. Using reference TRBV19 and TRBJ1-1 for the parts outside the CDR3, the full variable domain is DGGITQSPKYLFRKEGQNVTLSCEQNLNHDAMYWYRQDPGQGLRLIYYSQIVNDFQKGDIAEGYSVSREKKESFPLTVTSAQKNPTAFYLCASSIDAGMNTEAFFGQGTRLTVV.